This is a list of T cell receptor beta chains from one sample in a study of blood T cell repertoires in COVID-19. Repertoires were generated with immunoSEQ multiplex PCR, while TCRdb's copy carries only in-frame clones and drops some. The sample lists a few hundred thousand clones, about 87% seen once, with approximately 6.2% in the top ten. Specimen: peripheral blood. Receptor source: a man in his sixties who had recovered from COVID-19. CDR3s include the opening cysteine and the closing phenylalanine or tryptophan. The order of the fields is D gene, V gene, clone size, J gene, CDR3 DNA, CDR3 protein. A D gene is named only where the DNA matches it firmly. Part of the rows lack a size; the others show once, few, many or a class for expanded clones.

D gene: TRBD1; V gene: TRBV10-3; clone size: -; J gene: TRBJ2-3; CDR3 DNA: TGTGCCATCAGTACGGGACAGGGTGCCGATACGCAGTATTTT; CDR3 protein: CAISTGQGADTQYF
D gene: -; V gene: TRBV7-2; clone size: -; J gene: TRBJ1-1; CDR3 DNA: TGTGCCAGCAGCGGCGGGGTAGCACGGAACACTGAAGCTTTCTTT; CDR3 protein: CASSGGVARNTEAFF
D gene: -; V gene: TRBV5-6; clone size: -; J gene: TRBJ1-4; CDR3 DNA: TGTGCCAGCAGCTTGCGGGGGGCGGGTGAAAAACTGTTTTTT; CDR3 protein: CASSLRGAGEKLFF
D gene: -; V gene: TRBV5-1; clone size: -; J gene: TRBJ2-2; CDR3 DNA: TGCGCCAGCAGCTTGAACACCGCGAACACCGGGGAGCTGTTTTTT; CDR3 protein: CASSLNTANTGELFF
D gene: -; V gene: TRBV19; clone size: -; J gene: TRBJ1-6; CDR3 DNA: TGTGCCAGTAACGTCCAGGGGAGTTCACCCCTCCACTTT; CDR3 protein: CASNVQGSSPLHF
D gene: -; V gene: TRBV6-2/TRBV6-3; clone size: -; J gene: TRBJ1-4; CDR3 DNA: TGTGCCAGCAGCAACCAGGGTGGTAATGAAAAACTGTTTTTT; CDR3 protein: CASSNQGGNEKLFF
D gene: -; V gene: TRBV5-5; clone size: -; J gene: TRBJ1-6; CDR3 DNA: TGTGCCAGCAGCTCGACGGCCGGAGCGCCCTCCTCACCCCTCCACTTT; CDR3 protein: CASSSTAGAPSSPLHF
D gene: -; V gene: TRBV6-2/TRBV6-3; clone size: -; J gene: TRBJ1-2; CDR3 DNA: TGTGCCAGCAGTTACTTCAACGCACAGCCGTATGGCTACACCTTC; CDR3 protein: CASSYFNAQPYGYTF
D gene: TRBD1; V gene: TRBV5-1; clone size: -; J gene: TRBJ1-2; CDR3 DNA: TGCGCCAGCACCCGGGACAGGGGCATTGGCTACACCTTC; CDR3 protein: CASTRDRGIGYTF
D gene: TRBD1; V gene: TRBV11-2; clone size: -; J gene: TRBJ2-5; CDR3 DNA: TGTGCCAGCAGCTTAGTATTGGGGGACAGGGAGACCCAGTACTTC; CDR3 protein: CASSLVLGDRETQYF
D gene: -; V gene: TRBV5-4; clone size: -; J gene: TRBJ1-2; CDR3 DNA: TGTGCCAGCAGCGGGACAATTAACTATGGCTACACCTTC; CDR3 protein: CASSGTINYGYTF
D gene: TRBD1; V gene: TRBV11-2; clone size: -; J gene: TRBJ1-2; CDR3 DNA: TGTGCCAGCAGCTTTGGACAGGCTACTAACTATGGCTACACCTTC; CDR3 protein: CASSFGQATNYGYTF
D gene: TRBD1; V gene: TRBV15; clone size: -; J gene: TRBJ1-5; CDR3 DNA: TGTGCCACCAGCAGGGAAGGACAGGGGCTGGGGCCCCAGCATTTT; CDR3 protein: CATSREGQGLGPQHF
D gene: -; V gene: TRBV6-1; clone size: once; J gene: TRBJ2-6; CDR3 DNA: TGTGCCAGCAGTGACAGGGGTGTCGTAGCTGGGGCCAACGTCCTGACTTTC; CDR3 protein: CASSDRGVVAGANVLTF
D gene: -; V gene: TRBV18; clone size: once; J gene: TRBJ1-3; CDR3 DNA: TGTGCCAGCTCACAAACGGAGGGGACTGGAAACACCATATATTTT; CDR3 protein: CASSQTEGTGNTIYF
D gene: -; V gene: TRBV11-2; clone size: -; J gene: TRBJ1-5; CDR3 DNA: TGTGCCAGCAGCTTAACCCTCGACAGATACTATAGCAATCAGCCCCAGCATTTT; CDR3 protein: CASSLTLDRYYSNQPQHF
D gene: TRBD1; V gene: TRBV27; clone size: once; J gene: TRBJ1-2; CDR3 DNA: TGTGCCAGCAGTCCCCCCGGGACAGGGGGCGAGGGGTGGCCAGGGGGCTACACCTTC; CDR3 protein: CASSPPGTGGEGWPGGYTF
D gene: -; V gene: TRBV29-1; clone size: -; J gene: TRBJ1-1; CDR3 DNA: TGCAGCGGGTACAGGGAAGAGGACACTGAAGCTTTCTTT; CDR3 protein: CSGYREEDTEAFF
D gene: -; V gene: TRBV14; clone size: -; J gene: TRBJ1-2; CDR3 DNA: TGTGCCAGCAGCCAGGGGAGAGTTAACTATGGCTACACCTTC; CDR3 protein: CASSQGRVNYGYTF
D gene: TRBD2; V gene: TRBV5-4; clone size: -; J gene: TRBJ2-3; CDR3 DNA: TGTGCCAGCAGCTTGGTTCTAGCGGCCAACACAGATACGCAGTATTTT; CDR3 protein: CASSLVLAANTDTQYF
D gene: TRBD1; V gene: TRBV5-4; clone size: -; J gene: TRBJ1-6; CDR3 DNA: TGTGCCAGCAGCCCACAGGGGAAGAGCTCACCCCTCCACTTT; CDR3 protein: CASSPQGKSSPLHF
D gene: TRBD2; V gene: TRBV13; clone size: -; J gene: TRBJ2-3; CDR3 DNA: TGTGCCAGCAGACTGTGGGGGGGAGGCACAGATACGCAGTATTTT; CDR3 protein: CASRLWGGGTDTQYF
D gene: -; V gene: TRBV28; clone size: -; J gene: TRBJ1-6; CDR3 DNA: TGTGCCAGCACCTACGTCCGGAATTCACCCCTCCACTTT; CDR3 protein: CASTYVRNSPLHF
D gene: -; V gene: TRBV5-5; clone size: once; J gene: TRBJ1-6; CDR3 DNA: TGTGCCAGCAGCTTGGGGTTACAGCCGGAGGATTCCCTCCACTTT; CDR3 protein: CASSLGLQPEDSLHF
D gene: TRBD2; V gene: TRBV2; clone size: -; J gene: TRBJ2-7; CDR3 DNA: TGTGCCAGCAGTGATCCGGGAGCGGGAGGCGGGTACGAGCAGTACTTC; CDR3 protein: CASSDPGAGGGYEQYF
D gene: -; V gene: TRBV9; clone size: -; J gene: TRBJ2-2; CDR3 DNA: TGTGCCAGCAGCGGCGGGACTCCCGGAACCGGGGAGCTGTTTTTT; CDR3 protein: CASSGGTPGTGELFF
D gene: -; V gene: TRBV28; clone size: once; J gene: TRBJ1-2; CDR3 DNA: TGTGCCAGCTTTAGTGGGACTGCCTATGGCTACACCTTC; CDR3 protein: CASFSGTAYGYTF
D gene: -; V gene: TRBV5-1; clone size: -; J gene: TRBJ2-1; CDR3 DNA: TGCGCCAGCAGAGATGGCGGGGGCCGGCATGAGCAGTTCTTC; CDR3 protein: CASRDGGGRHEQFF
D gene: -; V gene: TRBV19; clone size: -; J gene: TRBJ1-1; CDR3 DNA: TGTGCCAGTATTGGACAGCCAAAAAACACTGAAGCTTTCTTT; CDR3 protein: CASIGQPKNTEAFF
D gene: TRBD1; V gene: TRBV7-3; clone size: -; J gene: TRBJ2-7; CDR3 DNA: TGTGCCAGCAGCTTTGAGGGACAGGGGGAATACGAGCAGTACTTC; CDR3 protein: CASSFEGQGEYEQYF
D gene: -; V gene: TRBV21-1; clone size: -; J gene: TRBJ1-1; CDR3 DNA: TGTGCCAGCCAAGTCGAGGGCTCAAACACTGAAGCTTTCTTT; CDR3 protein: CASQVEGSNTEAFF
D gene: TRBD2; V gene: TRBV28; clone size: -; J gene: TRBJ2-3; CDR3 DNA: TGTGCCAGCAGCACCGGGACTAGCGGCACAGATACGCAGTATTTT; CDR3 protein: CASSTGTSGTDTQYF
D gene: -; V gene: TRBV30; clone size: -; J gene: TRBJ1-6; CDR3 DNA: TGTGCCTGGGGGGATCGGGGGAATTCACCCCTCCACTTT; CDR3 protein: CAWGDRGNSPLHF
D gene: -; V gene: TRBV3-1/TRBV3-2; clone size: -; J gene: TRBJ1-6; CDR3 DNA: TGTGCCAGCAGCCAAGATGGGGAGGCTAGCTCCTATAATTCACCCCTCCACTTT; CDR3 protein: CASSQDGEASSYNSPLHF
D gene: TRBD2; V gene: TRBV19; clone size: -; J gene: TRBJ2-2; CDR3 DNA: TGTGCCAGTAGTATCGGGGGGACCACCGGGGAGCTGTTTTTT; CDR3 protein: CASSIGGTTGELFF
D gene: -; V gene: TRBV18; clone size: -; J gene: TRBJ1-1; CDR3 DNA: TGTGCCAGCTCACCTTCCCCGGGGGGAGGCACTGAAGCTTTCTTT; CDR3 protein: CASSPSPGGGTEAFF
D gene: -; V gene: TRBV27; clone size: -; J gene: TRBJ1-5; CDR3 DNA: TGTGCCAGCAGTTTCCTCGGGGAGACTACGAAGCCCCAGCATTTT; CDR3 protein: CASSFLGETTKPQHF
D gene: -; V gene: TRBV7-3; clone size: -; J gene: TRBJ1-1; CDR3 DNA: TGTGCCAGCAGCTTACAGGGAAACACTGAAGCTTTCTTT; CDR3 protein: CASSLQGNTEAFF
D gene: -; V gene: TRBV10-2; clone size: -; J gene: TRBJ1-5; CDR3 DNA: TGCGCCAGCAGTGAGTTGAGTCAGCCCCAGCATTTT; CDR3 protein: CASSELSQPQHF
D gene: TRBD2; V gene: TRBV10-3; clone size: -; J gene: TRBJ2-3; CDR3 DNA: TGTGCCATCCTGAGGGCCGGGGGGGCAGATACGCAGTATTTT; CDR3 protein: CAILRAGGADTQYF
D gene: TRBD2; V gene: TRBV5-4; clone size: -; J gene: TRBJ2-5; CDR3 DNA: TGTGCCAGCGGAACTAGCGGGACAGAGACCCAGTACTTC; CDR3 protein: CASGTSGTETQYF
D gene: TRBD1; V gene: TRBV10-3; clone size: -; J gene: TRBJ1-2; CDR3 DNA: TGTGCCATCAGTACGGGACAGGATCTTCTCTATGGCTACACCTTC; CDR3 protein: CAISTGQDLLYGYTF
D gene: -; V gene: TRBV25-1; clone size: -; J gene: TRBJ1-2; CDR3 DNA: TGTGCCAGCAGTCAGGATTTTAACTATGGCTACACCTTC; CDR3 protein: CASSQDFNYGYTF
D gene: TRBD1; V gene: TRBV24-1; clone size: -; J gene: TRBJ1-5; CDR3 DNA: TGTGCCACCAGTGATAGGGGACAGGGTGAGAGTCAGCCCCAGCATTTT; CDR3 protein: CATSDRGQGESQPQHF
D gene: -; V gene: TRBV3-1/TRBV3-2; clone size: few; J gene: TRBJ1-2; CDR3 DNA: TGTGCCAGCAGCCAAGCGGGGAGCGGTGGCTACACCTTC; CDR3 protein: CASSQAGSGGYTF
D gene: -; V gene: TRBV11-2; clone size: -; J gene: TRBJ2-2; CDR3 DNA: TGTGCCAGCAGCGCACGGGCGGGTTCGCCCGGGGAGCTGTTTTTT; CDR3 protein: CASSARAGSPGELFF
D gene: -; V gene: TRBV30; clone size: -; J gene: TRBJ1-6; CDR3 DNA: TGTGCCTGGGACCAAAGGGGGGGCAGTTATAATTCACCCCTCCACTTT; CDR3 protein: CAWDQRGGSYNSPLHF
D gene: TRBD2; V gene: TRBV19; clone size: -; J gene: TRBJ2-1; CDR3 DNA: TGTGCCAGTAGTATAGAACACCCACTAGCGGGGTACAATGAGCAGTTCTTC; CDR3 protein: CASSIEHPLAGYNEQFF
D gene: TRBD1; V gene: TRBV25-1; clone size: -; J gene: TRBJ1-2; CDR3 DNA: TGTGCCAGCAGTCCGGACAGGGTCTATGGCTACACCTTC; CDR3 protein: CASSPDRVYGYTF
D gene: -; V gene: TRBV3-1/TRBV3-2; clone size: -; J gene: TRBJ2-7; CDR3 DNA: TGTGCCAGCAGCCAACGACAGCCTGAGCAGTACTTC; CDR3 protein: CASSQRQPEQYF